A single T cell receptor beta chain is shown here with its context. Its antigen is undetermined. Germline V gene lookup returns CDR1 GTSNPN and CDR2 SVGIG (reference sequence). The ends lost 4 bases at V and 6 bases at J; junction bases unmatched: 6. CDR3 length equals 13 residues. The record originates from a study of cytomegalovirus exposure and HLA in healthy donors. PCR used 60 Vbeta primers and 13 Jbeta primers. Profiling relied on immunoSEQ multiplex PCR, and the TCRdb table lists in-frame clones only, not all of them. The sample has fewer than 85,000 clones; approximately 70% are singletons. Points from the study as a whole: When analyzed later, a missense DCLRE1C variant was found to be linked to TCR beta V- and J-gene trimming.

The sample was PBMCs. This chain joins TRBV30 and TRBJ1-5, with 7 bases identical to TRBD1. The receptor was isolated from a woman aged 40-49 years in good health and CMV-seropositive. CDR3 coding DNA: TGTGCCTGGACCCAGGGGGTAGGTCAGCCCCAGCATTTT. This translates into CAWTQGVGQPQHF.